These 15 T cell receptor beta chains were sequenced from one sample in a study of OX40 agonist ivuxolimab in advanced cancers. Assay used: immunoSEQ multiplex PCR; TCRdb lists only in-frame clones, some missing. This sample has approximately 72,000 clones, with around 84% found just once. Sequencing used CD4+ or CD8+ T cells sorted from blood, obtained in a trial of the OX40 agonist ivuxolimab. Every receptor here comes from an adult with an advanced solid tumor such as melanoma, head and neck, liver or kidney cancer.

The V gene is TRBV19, the J gene TRBJ1-1; TRBD1 is a possible D gene (5 bases). V gave up 4 bases and J gave up 3 bases, with 12 bases separating them. There are 14 residues in the CDR3. Per germline, CDR1 LNHDA and CDR2 SQIVND (reference sequence). The CDR3 is CASSTRGEDTEAFF. CDR3 nucleotide sequence: TGTGCCAGTAGTACGAGGGGCGAGGACACTGAAGCTTTCTTT.

This clone appeared once. The sample holds other DNA sequences that translate to the same CDR3. The genes are TRBV7-9 and TRBJ2-3; 7 nucleotides align to TRBD2. Germline V gene sequence: CDR1 SEHNR, CDR2 FQNEAQ (reference sequence). Unmatched junction bases numbered 0, after V lost 4 bases and J lost 5 bases. The CDR3 contains 12 residues. In nucleotides, the CDR3 is TGTGCCAGCAGCTCGGGGGGAGATACGCAGTATTTT. It is translated as CASSSGGDTQYF.

The chain recombines TRBV6-1 with TRBJ1-5; D perhaps matches TRBD1 (5 bases). CDR3 length: 13 residues. From germline, CDR1 is MNHNS and CDR2 SASEGT. The germline V and J ends were trimmed by 8 bases and 3 bases, with 11 bases remaining between them. The CDR3 sequence is CASDRNFNQPQHF. CDR3 coding DNA: TGTGCCAGCGACAGAAACTTCAATCAGCCCCAGCATTTT.

This rearrangement joins TRBV7-3 to TRBJ2-3, with 7 positions matching TRBD2. Germline assignment: CDR1 SGHTA and CDR2 FQGTGA. Trimming took 4 bases from V and 6 from J; bases not matched to a gene: 7. This CDR3 has 14 amino acids. The CDR3 here is CASSSSGGSDTQYF. The CDR3 DNA is TGTGCCAGCAGCTCTAGCGGTGGATCTGATACGCAGTATTTT.

The rearrangement joins TRBV29-1 to TRBJ2-7, with 8 bases fitting TRBD1. Germline V gene sequence: CDR1 SQVTM, CDR2 ANQGSEA. CDR3 length: 13 residues. J was trimmed by 5 bases and V by 5 bases; bases with no gene match: 8. CDR3 protein: CSVSGQEPNEQYF. CDR3 sequence (DNA): TGCAGCGTTTCGGGACAGGAGCCCAACGAGCAGTACTTC.

The rearrangement links TRBV28 to TRBJ2-2, with unresolved D. V lost 7 bases and J lost 9, with 12 bases in between. CDR1 and CDR2 from the germline V gene are MDHEN and SYDVKM. This CDR3 region has 12 residues. The CDR3 sequence: CASTRTSRELFF. DNA of the CDR3: TGTGCCAGCACCCGGACCTCAAGGGAGCTGTTTTTT.

The genes are TRBV27 and TRBJ2-3; the D is unclear. Per the germline V gene, CDR1 is MNHEY and CDR2 is SMNVEV (reference sequence). V lost 2 bases and J 4 bases, leaving 10 bases between the germline ends. This CDR3 contains 14 residues. The DNA for the CDR3 is TGTGCCAGCAGTTTAATTGGCAGATCAGATACGCAGTATTTT. This translates into CASSLIGRSDTQYF.

The count of this clone is one. The rearrangement links TRBV5-1 to TRBJ2-1, with 13 nucleotides matching TRBD2. CDR1 is SGHRS, CDR2 YFSETQ, per germline. CDR3 length equals 15 residues. The trim removed 4 bases at V and 9 bases at J, leaving 7 bases unmatched. The CDR3 region is CASSPGTSGIIEQFF. As DNA, the CDR3 is TGCGCCAGCAGCCCCGGGACTAGCGGGATCATTGAGCAGTTCTTC. Full variable domain (rest looked up from reference TRBV5-1 and TRBJ2-1): KAGVTQTPRYLIKTRGQQVTLSCSPISGHRSVSWYQQTPGQGLQFLFEYFSETQRNKGNFPGRFSGRQFSNSRSEMNVSTLELGDSALYLCASSPGTSGIIEQFFGPGTRLTVL.

The chain carries TRBV6-5 and TRBJ1-2; D possibly corresponds to TRBD1 (5 bases). In germline, CDR1 is MNHEY, CDR2 SVGAGI. The CDR3 sequence is 14 residues long. V lost 5 bases and J 4 bases, leaving 14 bases between the germline ends. This CDR3 reads CASSETTDSYGYTF. CDR3 nucleotides: TGTGCCAGCAGTGAGACGACAGACTCCTATGGCTACACCTTC.

This chain connects TRBV7-6 to TRBJ2-7; no clear D gene. V lost 1 base to trimming and J lost 5 bases, with 6 bases between them. Germline V gene data show CDR1 as SGHVS and CDR2 as FNYEAQ. CDR3 length: 12 amino acids. The CDR3 DNA sequence: TGTGCCAGCAGCTTAGTGACGGACGAGCAGTACTTC. It yields the protein CASSLVTDEQYF.

V usage is TRBV9 and J usage is TRBJ2-3; 11 nucleotides agree with TRBD2. V was pared by 1 base and J by 1 base, with 2 bases of the junction left unmatched. Germline lookup yields CDR1 SGDLS and CDR2 YYNGEE. This CDR3 spans 16 amino acids. The CDR3 sequence: CASSVLAGGRTDTQYF. The CDR3 DNA is TGTGCCAGCAGCGTACTAGCGGGGGGCCGCACAGATACGCAGTATTTT. The variable domain in full, completed from reference TRBV9 and TRBJ2-3, reads DSGVTQTPKHLITATGQRVTLRCSPRSGDLSVYWYQQSLDQGLQFLIQYYNGEERAKGNILERFSAQQFPDLHSELNLSSLELGDSALYFCASSVLAGGRTDTQYFGPGTRLTVL.

The rearrangement joins TRBV6-1 to TRBJ2-5; unclear D gene. In germline, CDR1 is MNHNS, CDR2 SASEGT. The CDR3 runs 16 residues. V was clipped by 2 bases and J by 1 base, with 14 bases between them. The CDR3 nucleotides are TGTGCCAGCAGTGAAAATTTCGGCGAAAGCCAAGAGACCCAGTACTTC. This encodes CASSENFGESQETQYF.

The CDR3 reads CASSPRGPKDVNEAFF. The CDR3 DNA sequence: TGTGCCAGCAGCCCCCGGGGACCGAAAGACGTTAATGAAGCTTTCTTT. The rearrangement joins TRBV9 to TRBJ1-1, with D perhaps TRBD1 (5 bases). The CDR3 runs to 16 residues. Germline lookup yields CDR1 SGDLS and CDR2 YYNGEE. Trimming pared 4 bases from V and 7 bases from J, leaving 23 bases between.

V is TRBV7-2 and J is TRBJ2-5, with D maybe TRBD1 (8 bases). This CDR3 spans 16 amino acids. V shed 5 bases and J shed 4 bases, with 20 bases lying between them. Germline CDR1 SGHTA, CDR2 FQGNSA. In nucleotides, the CDR3 is TGTGCCAGCAGCCAGCACCTTACAGGGGGGGGAGAGACCCAGTACTTC. Amino acid sequence: CASSQHLTGGGETQYF.

The gene calls are TRBV5-1 and TRBJ2-5, with D hard to call. Trimming shortened V by 2 bases and J by 5 bases, and 10 bases separated the two germline ends. CDR1 and CDR2 (germline): SGHRS, YFSETQ. The CDR3 covers 13 residues. The CDR3, as DNA: TGCGCCAGCAGCTTCGAAAGCAGTGAGACCCAGTACTTC. The encoded protein is CASSFESSETQYF.